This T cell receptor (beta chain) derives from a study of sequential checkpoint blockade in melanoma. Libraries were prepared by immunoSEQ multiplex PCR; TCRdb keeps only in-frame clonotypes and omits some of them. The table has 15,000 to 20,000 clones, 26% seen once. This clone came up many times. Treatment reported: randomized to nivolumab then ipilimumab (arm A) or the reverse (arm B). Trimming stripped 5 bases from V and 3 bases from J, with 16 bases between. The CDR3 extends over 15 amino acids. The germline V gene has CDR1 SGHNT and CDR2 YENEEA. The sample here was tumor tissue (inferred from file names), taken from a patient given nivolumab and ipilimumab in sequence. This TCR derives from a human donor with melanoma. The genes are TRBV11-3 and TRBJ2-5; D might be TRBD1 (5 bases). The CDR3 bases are TGTGCCAGCAGCCCTTGGGGAAACAGGAAAGAGACCCAGTACTTC. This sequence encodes CASSPWGNRKETQYF.